The TCR beta chain described here comes from a study of T cells after yellow fever vaccination. The CDR3 runs to 13 residues. Germline lookup yields CDR1 SGHTA and CDR2 FQGNSA. V was trimmed by 5 bases and J by 0 bases, leaving 7 bases between them. Template switching by 5'RACE produced TCR cDNA, adding a universal primer site and UMIs. MiXCR was run by TCRdb on the 5' RACE reads, yielding one entry per CDR3 protein. The table lists hundreds of thousands of distinct CDR3 sequences, roughly 6.1% of them singletons. This clonotype showed up just a few times. The chain is built from TRBV7-2 and TRBJ1-1; D is unclear. The receptor comes from a man aged 25 to 45 who received the YFV17D yellow fever vaccine. The specimen comprised PBMCs, sampled 5 days after the yellow fever booster vaccination. This CDR3 is CASSPIVNTEAFF. In nucleotides, the CDR3 is TGTGCCAGCAGCCCGATTGTGAACACTGAAGCTTTCTTT.